This is a list of T cell receptor beta chains from one sample in a study of blood T cell repertoires in COVID-19. The table came from immunoSEQ multiplex PCR; TCRdb's copy has only in-frame clones and leaves some out. The table lists more than 300,000 clones, roughly nine tenths of them singletons, with roughly 3.9% in the top ten. Sequences were obtained from PBMCs or T cells enriched from blood (not recorded which). These receptors all stem from a woman aged 25 to 39 who had been exposed to COVID-19. Each CDR3 is given with its conserved first and last residue.

J gene,V gene,CDR3 protein
TRBJ1-4,TRBV18,CASSPLTGGHEKLFF
TRBJ1-1,TRBV5-6,CASSQGNEAFF
TRBJ1-3,TRBV25-1,CASSGGSSGNTIYF
TRBJ2-4,TRBV3-1/TRBV3-2,CASSTPGLPNIQYF
TRBJ1-1,TRBV19,CASKPGQANTEAFF
TRBJ2-5,TRBV4-2,CASSQGGGERETQYF
TRBJ1-1,TRBV2,CASSVMWNTEAFF
TRBJ2-3,TRBV4-1,CASSQGLAVTDTQYF
TRBJ2-1,TRBV6-5,CASSTGSSYNEQFF
TRBJ1-1,TRBV18,CASSLGTGVNTEAFF
TRBJ2-1,TRBV6-5,CASSRRPGYNEQFF
TRBJ2-3,TRBV6-5,CASSYHNPTTDTQYF
TRBJ2-3,TRBV5-5,CASSLIFTQVLGTDTQYF
TRBJ1-2,TRBV9,CASSVAGGRILLGGYTF
TRBJ1-2,TRBV7-9,CASSLTGVGYTF
TRBJ2-1,TRBV4-2,CASSQEPSGGSYNEQFF
TRBJ2-3,TRBV5-1,CASSSRYTDTQYF
TRBJ1-2,TRBV25-1,CASSPTGHGYTF
TRBJ1-3,TRBV29-1,CSVNPGVGNTIYF
TRBJ2-7,TRBV6-5,CASSPGQVSSYEQYF
TRBJ2-2,TRBV24-1,CATSDGGGGTGELFF